This is a list of T cell receptor beta chains from one sample in a study of blood T cell repertoires in COVID-19. The data were produced by immunoSEQ multiplex PCR, yet TCRdb's version contains in-frame clones alone and is incomplete. The sample carries 170,000 or so clones, roughly 83% recorded once. Sequences were obtained from peripheral blood. Source of these receptors: a man in his late teens or twenties with active or convalescent COVID-19. The CDR3 runs from the conserved cysteine through the conserved F or W. The D gene is left open where the match is weak. Size is omitted from some rows. Given values are once, few, many or a class for expanded clones.

TRBJ2-3	few	TRBV5-4	TRBD2	CASSIRGGWTDTQYF	TGTGCCAGCAGCATACGGGGGGGCTGGACAGATACGCAGTATTTT
TRBJ1-1	NA	TRBV7-2	NA	CASSLAKTLGTEAFF	TGTGCCAGCAGCTTAGCTAAGACCCTAGGCACTGAAGCTTTCTTT
TRBJ1-2	NA	TRBV4-2	NA	CASSHATGSYGYTF	TGTGCCAGCAGCCACGCTACAGGCTCCTATGGCTACACCTTC
TRBJ2-2	NA	TRBV12-5	TRBD1	CASGGTGGQNTGELFF	TGTGCTAGTGGTGGAACAGGGGGCCAGAACACCGGGGAGCTGTTTTTT
TRBJ1-1	NA	TRBV10-3	NA	CAIRRDKSSTEAFF	TGTGCCATCAGACGGGACAAGTCTTCGACTGAAGCTTTCTTT
TRBJ2-7	NA	TRBV3-1/TRBV3-2	TRBD1	CASSQGDRVRNEQYF	TGTGCCAGCAGCCAAGGAGACAGGGTTCGGAACGAGCAGTACTTC
TRBJ2-1	NA	TRBV7-3	TRBD1	CASSPLDRGRRYNEQFF	TGTGCCAGCAGCCCCTTAGACAGGGGGCGCCGCTACAATGAGCAGTTCTTC
TRBJ2-3	NA	TRBV5-6	TRBD2	CASSTSGRATDTQYF	TGTGCCAGCAGCACTAGCGGGAGGGCGACAGATACGCAGTATTTT
TRBJ1-5	NA	TRBV3-1/TRBV3-2	TRBD1	CASSQSDRGNQPQHF	TGTGCCAGCAGCCAATCGGACAGGGGTAATCAGCCCCAGCATTTT
TRBJ1-1	NA	TRBV10-3	NA	CAISESGRYTEAFF	TGTGCCATCAGTGAGTCGGGCCGGTACACTGAAGCTTTCTTT
TRBJ2-2	NA	TRBV6-5	TRBD1	CASSRQGPNTGELFF	TGTGCCAGCAGCCGACAGGGACCAAACACCGGGGAGCTGTTTTTT
TRBJ2-1	once	TRBV3-1/TRBV3-2	TRBD2	CASSLGLFSGVDGNEQFF	TGTGCCAGCAGCCTAGGGCTCTTTAGCGGGGTGGACGGCAATGAGCAGTTCTTC
TRBJ2-2	NA	TRBV11-2	NA	CASSLVYLNTGELFF	TGTGCCAGCAGCTTAGTCTATCTGAACACCGGGGAGCTGTTTTTT
TRBJ1-2	once	TRBV5-1	TRBD1	CASSYGQGASYGYTF	TGCGCCAGCAGCTACGGACAGGGGGCGTCCTATGGCTACACCTTC
TRBJ1-5	NA	TRBV5-6	NA	CASSLTGIYSNQPQHF	TGTGCCAGCAGCTTAACCGGGATCTATAGCAATCAGCCCCAGCATTTT
TRBJ2-7	NA	TRBV19	NA	CASSATSFPREQYF	TGTGCCAGTAGTGCCACTAGCTTCCCTCGCGAGCAGTACTTC
TRBJ2-5	NA	TRBV7-9	TRBD1	CASSSTGGETQYF	TGTGCCAGCAGCTCCACAGGGGGAGAGACCCAGTACTTC
TRBJ2-7	NA	TRBV10-1	NA	CASSPGYEQYF	TGCGCCAGCAGTCCCGGTTACGAGCAGTACTTC
TRBJ1-2	NA	TRBV15	TRBD1	CATSRVTGQGYGYTF	TGTGCCACCAGCAGAGTTACGGGACAGGGCTATGGCTACACCTTC
TRBJ2-7	NA	TRBV5-1	TRBD1	CASSAKRSGTGGIEQYF	TGCGCCAGCAGCGCAAAACGTTCCGGGACAGGGGGTATCGAGCAGTACTTC
TRBJ2-7	NA	TRBV6-5	NA	CASSRGGDSYEQYF	TGTGCCAGCAGTCGAGGGGGGGATTCCTACGAGCAGTACTTC
TRBJ1-1	NA	TRBV6-5	NA	CASSYHPRGDTEAFF	TGTGCCAGCAGTTACCACCCCAGGGGAGACACTGAAGCTTTCTTT
TRBJ2-5	NA	TRBV2	NA	CASTLTGEQETQYF	TGTGCCAGCACCCTGACAGGCGAACAAGAGACCCAGTACTTC
TRBJ2-7	NA	TRBV28	NA	CASSLVLFRTGSYEQYF	TGTGCCAGCAGTTTGGTCTTGTTTCGGACTGGCTCCTACGAGCAGTACTTC
TRBJ1-6	once	TRBV28	NA	CASRGGSSYNSPLHF	TGTGCCAGCAGGGGGGGGTCTTCCTATAATTCACCCCTCCACTTT
TRBJ2-7	NA	TRBV30	TRBD2	CAWSVGLVYYEQYF	TGTGCCTGGAGTGTGGGACTAGTTTACTACGAGCAGTACTTC
TRBJ1-4	NA	TRBV27	TRBD1	CASSLSRGGQGAYNEKLFF	TGTGCCAGCAGTTTATCGCGAGGGGGACAGGGGGCTTATAATGAAAAACTGTTTTTT
TRBJ2-7	NA	TRBV7-9	NA	CASSHQDSPYEQYF	TGTGCCAGCAGCCACCAGGACAGTCCCTACGAGCAGTACTTC
TRBJ2-3	NA	TRBV24-1	NA	CATRGASGQWDTQYF	TGTGCCACCAGGGGGGCTAGCGGCCAATGGGATACGCAGTATTTT
TRBJ2-3	NA	TRBV5-1	TRBD2	CASSGSSGRTDTQYF	TGCGCCAGCAGTGGGAGTAGCGGGAGAACAGATACGCAGTATTTT
TRBJ1-2	NA	TRBV6-5	TRBD1	CASSYRHRGPYGYTF	TGTGCCAGCAGTTACCGCCACAGGGGGCCCTATGGCTACACCTTC
TRBJ2-1	few	TRBV28	TRBD2	CASSLILSGLAGGQKNEQFF	TGTGCCAGCAGTTTAATATTATCTGGACTAGCGGGAGGGCAAAAAAATGAGCAGTTCTTC
TRBJ1-1	NA	TRBV12-3/TRBV12-4	NA	CASSLDSHRRAFF	TGTGCCAGCAGTTTAGACAGCCACCGCCGGGCTTTCTTT
TRBJ1-2	NA	TRBV6-1	TRBD1	CASSYTTGAHGYTF	TGTGCCAGCAGTTATACGACAGGGGCGCATGGCTACACCTTC
TRBJ2-1	NA	TRBV24-1	NA	CATSDLTGSVRPYNEQFF	TGTGCCACCAGTGATTTGACAGGGTCGGTTCGGCCCTACAATGAGCAGTTCTTC
TRBJ2-3	NA	TRBV19	TRBD1	CASSIARTGNADTQYF	TGTGCCAGTAGTATAGCCCGGACAGGGAACGCAGATACGCAGTATTTT
TRBJ2-2	NA	TRBV7-3	TRBD1	CASSLTGGAELFF	TGTGCCAGCAGTCTTACAGGGGGCGCGGAGCTGTTTTTT
TRBJ1-3	NA	TRBV5-1	NA	CAKQDSTRFYSGNTIYF	TGCGCCAAGCAGGACAGCACTCGTTTTTACTCTGGAAACACCATATATTTT
TRBJ1-1	NA	TRBV7-2	TRBD1	CASSLYRTGNTEAFF	TGTGCCAGCAGCTTGTATAGGACAGGGAACACTGAAGCTTTCTTT
TRBJ2-5	NA	TRBV18	TRBD2	CASCPGGQETQYF	TGTGCCAGTTGCCCGGGAGGACAAGAGACCCAGTACTTC
TRBJ2-3	NA	TRBV21-1	NA	CASSSPMVQGGGTDTQYF	TGTGCCAGCAGCAGCCCGATGGTCCAGGGAGGGGGCACAGATACGCAGTATTTT
TRBJ2-3	once	TRBV4-2	TRBD1	CASSQEKGAVSSDTQYF	TGTGCCAGCAGCCAAGAGAAGGGGGCAGTTTCTTCAGATACGCAGTATTTT
TRBJ2-7	NA	TRBV7-2	NA	CASSLSGLSSYEQYF	TGTGCCAGCAGCTTAAGCGGCCTAAGCTCCTACGAGCAGTACTTC
TRBJ1-6	once	TRBV2	NA	CASSERDRNSPLHF	TGTGCCAGCAGTGAGCGTGACAGGAATTCACCCCTCCACTTT
TRBJ1-4	NA	TRBV20-1	NA	CSASIEAERLATNEKLFF	TGCAGTGCTAGTATTGAGGCGGAGAGGTTAGCAACTAATGAAAAACTGTTTTTT
TRBJ2-1	NA	TRBV3-1/TRBV3-2	TRBD1	CASSQEDRGRAGNEQFF	TGTGCCAGCAGCCAAGAGGACAGGGGGCGCGCGGGCAATGAGCAGTTCTTC
TRBJ1-4	NA	TRBV7-8	NA	CASSLGYSQTTNEKLFF	TGTGCCAGCAGCTTAGGTTATAGCCAGACAACTAATGAAAAACTGTTTTTT
TRBJ1-2	NA	TRBV7-2	NA	CASSLGWGLEIGYTF	TGTGCCAGCAGCTTAGGGTGGGGACTGGAGATTGGCTACACCTTC
TRBJ2-5	NA	TRBV12-3/TRBV12-4	TRBD2	CASSSLAGTNLNF	TGTGCCAGCAGCTCCCTAGCGGGAACCAACCTGAACTTC
TRBJ1-2	NA	TRBV7-9	NA	CASSPDRLTGNINYGYTF	TGTGCCAGCAGCCCCGACAGGTTGACAGGAAATATTAACTATGGCTACACCTTC
TRBJ2-3	NA	TRBV7-3	TRBD2	CASSSYLAGGHTDTQYF	TGTGCCAGCAGCTCCTATCTAGCGGGAGGCCACACAGATACGCAGTATTTT
TRBJ1-1	NA	TRBV7-7	NA	CASSPSVGTEAFF	TGTGCCAGCAGCCCTAGCGTGGGCACTGAAGCTTTCTTT
TRBJ2-3	NA	TRBV19	NA	CASSKGGSSTDTQYF	TGTGCCAGTAGTAAAGGGGGAAGCAGTACAGATACGCAGTATTTT
TRBJ2-3	once	TRBV7-9	NA	CASSLEDLRTAFTDTQYF	TGTGCCAGCAGCTTAGAGGATCTACGAACAGCTTTCACAGATACGCAGTATTTT
TRBJ2-7	NA	TRBV2	NA	CASVDIYEQYF	TGTGCCAGCGTGGACATCTACGAGCAGTACTTC
TRBJ2-7	NA	TRBV11-1	TRBD2	CASSPTGRATYEQYF	TGTGCCAGCAGCCCTACCGGGAGGGCCACGTACGAGCAGTACTTC
TRBJ2-5	NA	TRBV6-5	NA	CASSPLLTLPQYF	TGTGCCAGCAGCCCCCTCCTGACATTGCCCCAGTACTTC
TRBJ1-4	NA	TRBV27	TRBD1	CASSLSQTGNEKLFF	TGTGCCAGCAGTTTATCCCAGACAGGGAATGAAAAACTGTTTTTT
TRBJ1-5	NA	TRBV3-1/TRBV3-2	NA	CASSQEAGIQPQHF	TGTGCCAGCAGCCAAGAGGCAGGGATTCAGCCCCAGCATTTT
TRBJ2-1	NA	TRBV18	TRBD2	CASSPEGLAGGYNEQFF	TGTGCCAGCTCACCTGAGGGACTAGCGGGAGGGTACAATGAGCAGTTCTTC